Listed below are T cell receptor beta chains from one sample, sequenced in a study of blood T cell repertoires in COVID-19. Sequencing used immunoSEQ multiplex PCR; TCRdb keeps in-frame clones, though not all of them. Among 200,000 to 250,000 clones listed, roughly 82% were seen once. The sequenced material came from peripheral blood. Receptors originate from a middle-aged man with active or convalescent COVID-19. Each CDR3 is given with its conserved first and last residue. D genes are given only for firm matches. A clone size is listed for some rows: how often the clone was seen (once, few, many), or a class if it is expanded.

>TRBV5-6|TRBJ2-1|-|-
TGTGCCAGCAGCTTGGTGGCTAGCCTCTACAATGAGCAGTTCTTC
CASSLVASLYNEQFF
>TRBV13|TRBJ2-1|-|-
TGTGCCAGCAGCTTAGCAGGGGACAATGAGCAGTTCTTC
CASSLAGDNEQFF
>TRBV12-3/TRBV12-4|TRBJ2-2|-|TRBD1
TGTGCCAGCACCAGGGGGTGGGAGCTGTTTTTT
CASTRGWELFF
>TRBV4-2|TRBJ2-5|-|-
TGTGCCAGCAGCCAAGCTGCAGGGGAAGAGACCCAGTACTTC
CASSQAAGEETQYF
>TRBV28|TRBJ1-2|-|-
TGTGCCAGCAGTTCCAGGGATGGCTACACCTTC
CASSSRDGYTF
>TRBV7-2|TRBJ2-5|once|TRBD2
TGTGCCAGCAGCACCAGGAGGCTAGCGGGGGGGCTAGAGACCCAGTACTTC
CASSTRRLAGGLETQYF
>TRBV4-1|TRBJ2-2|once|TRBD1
TGCGCCAGCAGCCTGAGTACAGGGGGCACCGGGGAGCTGTTTTTT
CASSLSTGGTGELFF
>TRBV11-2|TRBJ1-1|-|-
TGTGCCAGCAACCGGCTGGGAGGGGGGAACACTGAAGCTTTCTTT
CASNRLGGGNTEAFF
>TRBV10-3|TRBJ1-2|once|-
TGTGCCACCCATGACACCTTAGGCTACACCTTC
CATHDTLGYTF
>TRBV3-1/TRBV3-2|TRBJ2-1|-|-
TGTGCCAGCAGCTTTCGGATGGAAGAGAAGCGCAATGAGCAGTTCTTC
CASSFRMEEKRNEQFF
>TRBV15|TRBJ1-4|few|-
TGTGCCACCAGCAGAGGGCAGGGAACTAATGAAAAACTGTTTTTT
CATSRGQGTNEKLFF
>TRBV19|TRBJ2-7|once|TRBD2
TGTGCCAGTAGTAGGGCCGGGACTAGTGTATCCGAGCAGTACTTC
CASSRAGTSVSEQYF
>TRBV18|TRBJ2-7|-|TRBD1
TGTGCCAGCTCACCACGGGGGGACAGGGGGGCTCCCTACGAGCAGTACTTC
CASSPRGDRGAPYEQYF
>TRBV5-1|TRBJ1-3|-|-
TGCGCCAGCAGCTCAGGGGTCCTAAGCTCTGGAAACACCATATATTTT
CASSSGVLSSGNTIYF
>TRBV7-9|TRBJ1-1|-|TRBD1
TGTGCCAGCAGCTTAGGGACAGGGTTCCTGGCAGAAGCTTTCTTT
CASSLGTGFLAEAFF
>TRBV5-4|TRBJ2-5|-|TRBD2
TGTGCCAGCAGCTTCCGGGAGGAAGAGACCCAGTACTTC
CASSFREEETQYF